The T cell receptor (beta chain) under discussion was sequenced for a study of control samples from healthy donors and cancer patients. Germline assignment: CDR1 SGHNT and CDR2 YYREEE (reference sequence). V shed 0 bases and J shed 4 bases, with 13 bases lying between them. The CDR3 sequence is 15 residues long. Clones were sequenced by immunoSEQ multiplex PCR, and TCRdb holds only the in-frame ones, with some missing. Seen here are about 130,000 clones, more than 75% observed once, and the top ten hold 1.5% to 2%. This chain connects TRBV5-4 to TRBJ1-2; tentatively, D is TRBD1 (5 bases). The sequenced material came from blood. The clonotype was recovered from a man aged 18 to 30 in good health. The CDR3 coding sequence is TGTGCCAGCAGCTTGGATCAGGGAGGACCCTATGGCTACACCTTC. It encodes CASSLDQGGPYGYTF.